These 20 T cell receptor beta chains share one sample of origin, sequenced in a study of cytomegalovirus exposure and HLA in healthy donors. Use of 60 Vbeta and 13 Jbeta primers characterized the PCR. The data were produced by immunoSEQ multiplex PCR, yet TCRdb's version contains in-frame clones alone and is incomplete. Seen here are tens of thousands of clones, over 70% observed once, and the top ten hold about 1.2%. Material: PBMCs. These TCRs come from a girl under 10 years old in good health and CMV-seropositive.

The V call is TRBV5-6, the J call TRBJ2-7; weak D call: TRBD2 (6 bases). Trimming removed 5 bases from V and 6 bases from J, with 15 bases in between. The CDR3 extends over 13 amino acids. Germline loops: CDR1 SGHDT, CDR2 YYEEEE. The chain's CDR3 is CASRGDGGTEQYF. CDR3 coding DNA: TGTGCCAGCAGGGGGGACGGGGGAACCGAGCAGTACTTC. Combining the CDR3 with reference TRBV5-6 and TRBJ2-7 gives the whole variable domain DAGVTQSPTHLIKTRGQQVTLRCSPKSGHDTVSWYQQALGQGPQFIFQYYEEEERQRGNFPDRFSGHQFPNYSSELNVNALLLGDSALYLCASRGDGGTEQYFGPGTRLTVT.

The chain employs TRBV10-3 and TRBJ2-7, with 13 bases identical to TRBD2. The V segment lost 2 bases and the J segment 4 bases; nucleotides outside the gene matches: 5. This CDR3 has 16 amino acids. Germline V gene lookup returns CDR1 ENHRY and CDR2 SYGVKD. The CDR3 nucleotides are TGTGCCATCAGTGAGGGACTAGCGGGGGTAGGGTACGAGCAGTACTTC. It codes for CAISEGLAGVGYEQYF.

The V call is TRBV19, the J call TRBJ1-1, with 7 bases matching TRBD1. This CDR3 spans 14 amino acids. V lost 6 bases and J lost 4; bases outside the gene matches: 8. The germline V gene has CDR1 LNHDA and CDR2 SQIVND (reference sequence). CDR3 protein: CASRRSGGPTEAFF. CDR3 bases: TGTGCCAGTAGGAGGTCAGGGGGACCCACTGAAGCTTTCTTT.

This clone was counted only a few times. The V call is TRBV6-5, the J call TRBJ2-1; 7 nucleotides align to TRBD1. V was clipped by 3 bases and J by 4 bases; unmatched bases: 3. This CDR3 has 14 residues. CDR1 and CDR2 from the germline V gene are MNHEY and SVGAGI. In DNA form, the CDR3 reads TGTGCCAGCAGTTATCGGGACAGTTACAATGAGCAGTTCTTC. Translated, it gives CASSYRDSYNEQFF.

The chain employs TRBV27 and TRBJ2-7, with 9 bases identical to TRBD2. The CDR3 is 17 residues long. V lost 0 bases to trimming and J lost 3 bases; unmatched junction nucleotides: 9. CDR1 and CDR2 (germline): MNHEY, SMNVEV (reference sequence). The chain's CDR3 is CASSLSSLAGVGYEQYF. The CDR3 bases are TGTGCCAGCAGTTTATCCTCCTTAGCGGGAGTCGGCTACGAGCAGTACTTC.

This clone was seen a few times. The CDR3 nucleotides read TGTGCCAGCAGCCCAGACAGGGGTTACAATGAGCAGTTCTTC. This sequence encodes CASSPDRGYNEQFF. The chain carries TRBV7-9 and TRBJ2-1, with TRBD1 identical over 8 bases. CDR1 and CDR2 (germline): SEHNR, FQNEAQ (reference sequence). J lost 4 bases, V lost 5 bases, and 4 bases had no gene match. The CDR3 is 14 amino acids.

This rearrangement joins TRBV11-2 to TRBJ2-1; 8 nucleotides line up with TRBD2. The CDR3 has 12 amino acids. Germline CDR1 reads SGHAT; CDR2 reads FQNNGV. Trimming cost V 6 bases and J 6 bases; bases outside gene matches: 1. The CDR3 here is CASRAGGNEQFF. For the CDR3, the DNA is TGTGCCAGCAGGGCGGGGGGCAATGAGCAGTTCTTC.

This clone was detected a few times. This chain links TRBV5-1 with TRBJ2-4; tentatively, D is TRBD2 (8 bases). The CDR3 runs 15 residues. Trimming took 4 bases from V and 13 from J, leaving 24 bases between them. Germline CDR1 is SGHRS and CDR2 is YFSETQ. This CDR3 is CASSPGGTDIEIQYF. In DNA, the CDR3 is TGCGCCAGCAGCCCGGGGGGGACAGACATCGAAATCCAGTACTTC.

About this clone itself: Germline is not matched at one junction end, which may reflect a read error. The chain couples TRBV10-3 to TRBJ2-3; 11 positions agree with TRBD2. CDR1 and CDR2 from the germline V gene are ENHRY and SYGVKD. There are 14 residues in the CDR3. The CDR3 reads CATTGTSGVDRQYF. DNA of the CDR3: TGTGCCACGACTGGGACTAGCGGAGTGGATAGGCAGTATTTT.

V gene TRBV28 combines with J gene TRBJ2-7; TRBD1 matches 9 bases. Germline values: CDR1 MDHEN, CDR2 SYDVKM. Germline trimming cut 6 bases from V and 5 bases from J; bases unmatched to any gene: 11. The CDR3 sequence is 15 residues long. The CDR3 loop reads CASRTGTGYGDEQYF. The CDR3 coding sequence is TGTGCCAGCAGAACCGGGACAGGGTATGGGGACGAGCAGTACTTC.

In regard to this clone: One end of the junction is discordant with germline, which a read error may explain. V gene TRBV13 combines with J gene TRBJ1-5; D is uncertain. Germline V gene data show CDR1 as PRHDT and CDR2 as FYEKMQ (reference sequence). The CDR3 is made up of 12 amino acids. The CDR3 here is CASSVGSQPQNF. The CDR3 nucleotides read TGTGCCAGCAGCGTCGGGAGCCAGCCCCAGAATTTT.

This rearrangement joins TRBV5-6 to TRBJ2-1; D is unresolved. Trimming shortened V by 5 bases and J by 15 bases, and 18 bases separated the two germline ends. The CDR3 runs to 12 residues. CDR1 is SGHDT, CDR2 YYEEEE, per germline. The CDR3 DNA sequence: TGTGCCAGCAGTCGATTCCCTGACCCAGGGTTCTTC. It is translated as CASSRFPDPGFF.

The chain recombines TRBV7-7 with TRBJ1-5; D is unresolved. Germline CDR1 and CDR2: SSHAT and FNYEAQ (reference sequence). V gave up 4 bases and J gave up 6 bases, with 10 bases separating them. This CDR3 spans 13 amino acids. The chain's CDR3 is CASSSDEFQPQHF. In DNA, the CDR3 is TGTGCCAGCAGCTCCGATGAGTTTCAGCCCCAGCATTTT.

This clone was seen once. One junction end disagrees with the germline gene, perhaps due to a read error. The chain employs TRBV30 and TRBJ2-3; 9 nucleotides match TRBD2. This CDR3 is 12 amino acids long. Germline V lookup: CDR1 GTSNPN, CDR2 SVGIG (reference sequence). The DNA for the CDR3 is TGCGGTCTAGCGGGAACTGCAGATACGCAGTATTTT. Encoded protein: CGLAGTADTQYF.

V usage is TRBV10-3 and J usage is TRBJ2-1; TRBD2 matches at 8 bases. The CDR3 extends over 15 amino acids. The J segment lost 6 bases and the V segment lost 3 bases, leaving 7 bases of the junction unmatched. Germline values: CDR1 ENHRY, CDR2 SYGVKD. CDR3 DNA sequence: TGTGCCATCAGTGAAAGGACTAGCCGGTCCAATGAGCAGTTCTTC. This gives the protein CAISERTSRSNEQFF.

This clone was recorded only once. This chain links TRBV10-2 with TRBJ2-5, with D possibly TRBD2 on 5 matching bases. The CDR3 has 14 amino acids. CDR1 is WSHSY, CDR2 SAAADI, per germline. Trimming removed 6 bases from V and 5 bases from J, with 16 bases in between. The CDR3 protein is CASRSTGTVETQYF. The CDR3 DNA is TGCGCCAGCAGGTCGACGGGAACGGTCGAGACCCAGTACTTC.

This chain links TRBV6-4 with TRBJ2-5, with no clear D. Germline assignment: CDR1 MRHNA and CDR2 SNTAGT. V was shortened by 6 bases and J by 5 bases, with 10 bases between the two germline ends. This CDR3 region has 12 residues. The CDR3 here is CASSVAVETQYF. The CDR3 region has the DNA TGTGCCAGCAGCGTTGCGGTGGAGACCCAGTACTTC.

This clone came up once. The CDR3 nucleotides are TGTGCCACCAGACGTGACTACCACCAAGAGACCCAGTACTTC. It specifies CATRRDYHQETQYF. This chain links TRBV28 with TRBJ2-5, with a weak D call TRBD2 (5 bases). With 10 bases removed from V and 0 bases from J, the gap between germline ends came to 15 bases. From germline, CDR1 is MDHEN and CDR2 SYDVKM. The CDR3 consists of 14 residues. Full variable domain (rest looked up from reference TRBV28 and TRBJ2-5): DVKVTQSSRYLVKRTGEKVFLECVQDMDHENMFWYRQDPGLGLRLIYFSYDVKMKEKGDIPEGYSVSREKKERFSLILESASTNQTSMYLCATRRDYHQETQYFGPGTRLLVL.

V gene TRBV4-1 combines with J gene TRBJ2-5; 9 nucleotides agree with TRBD2. Germline V gives CDR1 MGHRA, CDR2 YSYEKL. The CDR3 loop spans 16 amino acids. The V segment lost 4 bases and the J segment 8 bases; nucleotides outside the gene matches: 14. In nucleotides, the CDR3 is TGCGCCAGCAGCCTCTACGGTAGCGGGAGTGTTGAAACCCAGTACTTC. Protein: CASSLYGSGSVETQYF.

This sequence joins TRBV7-9 and TRBJ2-5; the D gene is possibly TRBD2 (6 bases). The V gene's germline CDR1 is SEHNR and CDR2 FQNEAQ (reference sequence). V gave up 4 bases and J gave up 2 bases, with 20 bases separating them. The CDR3 is 17 residues long. DNA of the CDR3: TGTGCCAGCAGCTCGCGGGAACACCAGGCCTTACAAGAGACCCAGTACTTC. This sequence encodes CASSSREHQALQETQYF.